This entry concerns a single T cell receptor (beta chain). Its antigen is not known. Researchers partitioned CD4+ cells into CD45RA+ naive and CD45RA-negative memory subsets. With 4 bases clipped from V and 6 bases from J, the junction kept 9 bases outside the gene matches. The CDR3 consists of 15 residues. Germline loops: CDR1 MGHDK, CDR2 SYGVNS. Genomic DNA from each subset was divided evenly over several immunoSEQ plates. Profiled with immunoSEQ multiplex PCR; TCRdb holds only in-frame clones, not every one. Of about 2,500,000 clones in the sample, more than 80% were seen once. These data belong to a study of shared clonotypes between healthy human individuals. Notes on the study in general: Naive subsets generally had larger estimated richness than memory subsets.

The clonotype comes from a man aged 18 to 30 in good health. This chain joins TRBV25-1 and TRBJ2-1, with 7 bases lining up with TRBD2. The sample comprised naive CD4+ T cells sorted from blood. Subset of the sample: CD45RA+ positively selected. CDR3 region: CASSGAGELRNEQFF. As DNA, the CDR3 is TGTGCCAGCAGTGGGGCGGGAGAACTCCGCAATGAGCAGTTCTTC.